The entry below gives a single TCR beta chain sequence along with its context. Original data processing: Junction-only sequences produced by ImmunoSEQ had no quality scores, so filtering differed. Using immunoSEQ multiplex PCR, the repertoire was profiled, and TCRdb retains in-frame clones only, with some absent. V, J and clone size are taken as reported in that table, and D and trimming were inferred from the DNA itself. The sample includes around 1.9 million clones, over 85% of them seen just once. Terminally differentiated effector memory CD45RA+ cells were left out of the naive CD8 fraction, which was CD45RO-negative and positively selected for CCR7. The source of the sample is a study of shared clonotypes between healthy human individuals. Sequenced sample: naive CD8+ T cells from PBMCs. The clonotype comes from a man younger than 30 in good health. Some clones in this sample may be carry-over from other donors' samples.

CDR3 loop: CASRTTLTLSTDTQYF. The CDR3, as DNA: TGTGCCAGCAGGACTACGCTTACTCTAAGCACAGATACGCAGTATTTT. J is TRBJ2-3 and V is TRBV7-8; TRBD2 might be the D (5 bases). This CDR3 has 16 amino acids. In germline, CDR1 is SGHVS, CDR2 FQNEAQ. V was trimmed by 6 bases and J by 0 bases, leaving 16 bases between them. Combining the CDR3 with reference TRBV7-8 and TRBJ2-3 gives the whole variable domain GAGVSQSPRYKVAKRGQDVALRCDPISGHVSLFWYQQALGQGPEFLTYFQNEAQLDKSGLPSDRFFAERPEGSVSTLKIQRTQQEDSAVYLCASRTTLTLSTDTQYFGPGTRLTVL.